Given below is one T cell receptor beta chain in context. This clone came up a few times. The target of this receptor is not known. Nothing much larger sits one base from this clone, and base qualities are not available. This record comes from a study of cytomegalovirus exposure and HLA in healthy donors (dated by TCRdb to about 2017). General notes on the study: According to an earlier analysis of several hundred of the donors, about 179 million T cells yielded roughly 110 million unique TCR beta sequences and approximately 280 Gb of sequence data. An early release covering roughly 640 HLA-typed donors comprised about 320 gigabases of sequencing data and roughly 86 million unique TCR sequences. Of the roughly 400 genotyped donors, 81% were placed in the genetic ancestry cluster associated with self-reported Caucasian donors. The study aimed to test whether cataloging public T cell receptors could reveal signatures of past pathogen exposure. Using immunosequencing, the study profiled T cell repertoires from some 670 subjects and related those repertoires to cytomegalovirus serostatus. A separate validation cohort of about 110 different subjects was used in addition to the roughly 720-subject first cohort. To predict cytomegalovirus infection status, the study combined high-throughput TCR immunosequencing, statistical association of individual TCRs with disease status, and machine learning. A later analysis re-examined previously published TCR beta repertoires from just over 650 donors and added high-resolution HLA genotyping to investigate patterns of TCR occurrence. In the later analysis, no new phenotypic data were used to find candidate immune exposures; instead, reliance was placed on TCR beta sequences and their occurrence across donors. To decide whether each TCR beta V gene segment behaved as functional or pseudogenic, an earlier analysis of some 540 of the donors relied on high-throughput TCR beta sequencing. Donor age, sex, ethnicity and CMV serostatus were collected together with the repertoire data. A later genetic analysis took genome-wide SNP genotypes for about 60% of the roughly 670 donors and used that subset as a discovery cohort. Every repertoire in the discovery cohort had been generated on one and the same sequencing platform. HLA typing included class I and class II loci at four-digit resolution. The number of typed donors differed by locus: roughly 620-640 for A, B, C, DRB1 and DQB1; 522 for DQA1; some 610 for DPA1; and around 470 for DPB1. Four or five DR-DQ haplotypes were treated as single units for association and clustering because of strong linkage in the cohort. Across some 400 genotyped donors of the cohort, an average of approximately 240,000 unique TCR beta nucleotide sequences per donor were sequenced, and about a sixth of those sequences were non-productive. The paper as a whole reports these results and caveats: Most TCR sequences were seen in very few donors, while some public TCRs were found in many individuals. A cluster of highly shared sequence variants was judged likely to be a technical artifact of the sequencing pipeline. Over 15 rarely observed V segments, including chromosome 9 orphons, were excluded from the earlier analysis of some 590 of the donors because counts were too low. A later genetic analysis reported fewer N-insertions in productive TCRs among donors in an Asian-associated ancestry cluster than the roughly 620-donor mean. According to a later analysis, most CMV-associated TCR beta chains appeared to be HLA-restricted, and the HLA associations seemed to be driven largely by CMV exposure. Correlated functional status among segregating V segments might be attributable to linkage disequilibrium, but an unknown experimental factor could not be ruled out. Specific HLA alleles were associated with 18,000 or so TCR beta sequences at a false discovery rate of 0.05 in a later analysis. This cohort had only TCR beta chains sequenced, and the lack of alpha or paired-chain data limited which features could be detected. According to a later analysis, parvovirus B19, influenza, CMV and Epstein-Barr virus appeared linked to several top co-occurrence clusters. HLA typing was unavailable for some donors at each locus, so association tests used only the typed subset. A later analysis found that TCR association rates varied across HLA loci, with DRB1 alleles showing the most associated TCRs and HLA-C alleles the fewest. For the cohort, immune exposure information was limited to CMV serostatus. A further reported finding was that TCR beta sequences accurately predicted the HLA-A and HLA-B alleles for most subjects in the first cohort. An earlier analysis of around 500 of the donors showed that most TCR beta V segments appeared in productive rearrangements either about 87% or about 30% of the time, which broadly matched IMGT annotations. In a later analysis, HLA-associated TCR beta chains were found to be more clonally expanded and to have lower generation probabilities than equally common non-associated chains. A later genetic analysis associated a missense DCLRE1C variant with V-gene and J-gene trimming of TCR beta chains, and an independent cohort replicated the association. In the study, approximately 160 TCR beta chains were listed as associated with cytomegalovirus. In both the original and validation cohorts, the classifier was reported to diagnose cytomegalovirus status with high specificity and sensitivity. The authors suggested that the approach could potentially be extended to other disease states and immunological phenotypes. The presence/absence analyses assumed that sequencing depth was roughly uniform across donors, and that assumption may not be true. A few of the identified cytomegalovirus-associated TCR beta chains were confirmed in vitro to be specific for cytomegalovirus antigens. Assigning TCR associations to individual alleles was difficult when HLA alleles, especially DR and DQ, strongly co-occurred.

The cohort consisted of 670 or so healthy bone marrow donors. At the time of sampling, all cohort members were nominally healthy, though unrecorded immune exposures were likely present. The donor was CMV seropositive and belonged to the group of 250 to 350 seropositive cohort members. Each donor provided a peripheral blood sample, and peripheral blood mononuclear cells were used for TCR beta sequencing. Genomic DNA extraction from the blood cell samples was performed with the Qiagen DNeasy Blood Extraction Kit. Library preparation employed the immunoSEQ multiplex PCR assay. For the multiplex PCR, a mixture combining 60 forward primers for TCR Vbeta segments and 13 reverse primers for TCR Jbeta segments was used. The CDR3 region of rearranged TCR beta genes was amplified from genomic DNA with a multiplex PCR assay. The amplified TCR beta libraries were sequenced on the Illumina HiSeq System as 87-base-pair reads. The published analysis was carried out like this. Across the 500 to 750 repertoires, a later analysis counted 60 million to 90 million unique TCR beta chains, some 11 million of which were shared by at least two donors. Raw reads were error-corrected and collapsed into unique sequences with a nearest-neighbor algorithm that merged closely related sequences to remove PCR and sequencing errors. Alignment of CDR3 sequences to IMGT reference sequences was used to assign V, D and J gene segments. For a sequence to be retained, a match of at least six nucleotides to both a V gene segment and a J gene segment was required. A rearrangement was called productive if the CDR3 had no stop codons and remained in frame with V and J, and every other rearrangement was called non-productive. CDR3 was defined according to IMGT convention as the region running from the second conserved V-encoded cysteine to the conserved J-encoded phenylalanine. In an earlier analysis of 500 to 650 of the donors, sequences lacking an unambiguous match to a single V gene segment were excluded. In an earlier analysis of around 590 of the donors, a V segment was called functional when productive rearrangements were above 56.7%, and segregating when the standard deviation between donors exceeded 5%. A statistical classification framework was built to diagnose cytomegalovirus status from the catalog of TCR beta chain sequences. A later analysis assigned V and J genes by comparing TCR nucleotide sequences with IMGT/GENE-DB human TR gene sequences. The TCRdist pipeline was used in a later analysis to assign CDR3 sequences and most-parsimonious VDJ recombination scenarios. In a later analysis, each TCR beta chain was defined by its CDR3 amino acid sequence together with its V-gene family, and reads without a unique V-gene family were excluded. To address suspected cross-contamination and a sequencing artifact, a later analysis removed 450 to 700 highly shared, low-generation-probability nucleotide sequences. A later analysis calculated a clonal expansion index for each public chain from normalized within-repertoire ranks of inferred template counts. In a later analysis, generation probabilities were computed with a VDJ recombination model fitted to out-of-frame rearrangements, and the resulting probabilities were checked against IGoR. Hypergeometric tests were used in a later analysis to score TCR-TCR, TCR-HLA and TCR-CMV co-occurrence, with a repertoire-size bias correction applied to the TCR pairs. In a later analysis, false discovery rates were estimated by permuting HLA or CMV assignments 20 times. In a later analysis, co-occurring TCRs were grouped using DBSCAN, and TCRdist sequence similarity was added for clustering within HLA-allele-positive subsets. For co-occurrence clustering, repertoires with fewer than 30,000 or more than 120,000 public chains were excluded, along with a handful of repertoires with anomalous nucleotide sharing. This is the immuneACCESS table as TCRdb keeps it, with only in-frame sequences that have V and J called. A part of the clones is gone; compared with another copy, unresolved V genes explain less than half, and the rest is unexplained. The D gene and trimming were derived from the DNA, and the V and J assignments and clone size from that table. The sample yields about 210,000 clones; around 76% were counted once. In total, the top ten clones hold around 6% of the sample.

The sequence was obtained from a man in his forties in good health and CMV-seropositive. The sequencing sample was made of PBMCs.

The DNA reads as follows: TGTGCCAGCAGCTTAGAAAGGGGGGGGGCAGAGACCCAGTACTTC. It is translated as CASSLERGGAETQYF. The V and J segments used are TRBV7-2 and TRBJ2-5; possibly the D gene is TRBD2, per 7 matching bases. From the cysteine through the phenylalanine, the CDR3 covers 15 amino acids. Only the CDR3 DNA is retained, 45 bases long and in frame from the first base. From the germline V gene, CDR1 is SGHTA and CDR2 is FQGNSA. V gives up 1 base and J gives up 4 bases, and the segment between their germline ends measures 13 bases.